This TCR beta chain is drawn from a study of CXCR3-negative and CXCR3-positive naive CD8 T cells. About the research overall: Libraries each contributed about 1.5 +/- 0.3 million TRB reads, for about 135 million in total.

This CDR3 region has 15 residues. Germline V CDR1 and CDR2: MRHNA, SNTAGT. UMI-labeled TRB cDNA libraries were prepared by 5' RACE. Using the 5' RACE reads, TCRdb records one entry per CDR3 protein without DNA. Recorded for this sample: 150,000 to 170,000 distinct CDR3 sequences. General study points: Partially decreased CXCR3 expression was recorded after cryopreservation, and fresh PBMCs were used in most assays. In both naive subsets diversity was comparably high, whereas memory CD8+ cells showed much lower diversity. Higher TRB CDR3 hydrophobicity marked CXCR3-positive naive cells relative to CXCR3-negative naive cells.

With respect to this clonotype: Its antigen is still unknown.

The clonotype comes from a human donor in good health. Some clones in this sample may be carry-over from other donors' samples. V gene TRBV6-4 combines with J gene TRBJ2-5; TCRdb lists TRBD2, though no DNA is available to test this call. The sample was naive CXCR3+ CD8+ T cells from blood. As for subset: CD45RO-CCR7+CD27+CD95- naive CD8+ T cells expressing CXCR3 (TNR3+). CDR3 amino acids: CASSASGGEQETQYF.